This is a list of T cell receptor beta chains from one sample in a study of metastatic and nonmetastatic thyroid tumors. TCRdb re-analyzed the PCR reads through MiXCR. This sample yields about 69,000 clones, of which around 14% are seen a single time; about 6% belongs to the top ten. The sample consisted of blood. The origin of the receptors is a male donor with papillary thyroid cancer or a benign thyroid nodule (not recorded which). Some clones in this sample may be carry-over from other donors' samples. The CDR3 runs from the conserved cysteine through the conserved F or W. A D gene is named only where the DNA matches it firmly. Expanded clones get a size class; other rows say once, few or many, or leave the size out.

J gene,D gene,V gene,clone size,CDR3 DNA,CDR3 protein
TRBJ2-3,TRBD1,TRBV6-1,-,TGTGCCAGCAGCCTTAGACAGGGCGGTAGCACAGACACGCAGTATTTT,CASSLRQGGSTDTQYF
TRBJ1-1,-,TRBV19,many,TGTGCCAGTGAGTGGGGACCACGACCTGGGGTGAACACTGAAGCTTTCTTT,CASEWGPRPGVNTEAFF
TRBJ2-2,-,TRBV6-4,-,TGTGCCGGCAGTTACGGGGGTACCCCCGGGGAGATGTTTTTT,CAGSYGGTPGEMFF
TRBJ2-3,-,TRBV3-1,many,TGTGCCAGCAGCCGTTCTAGTAGTGCCACAGATACGCAGTATTTT,CASSRSSSATDTQYF
TRBJ2-3,-,TRBV7-7,few,TGTGCTAGCATCAACAGGGATACGCAGTATTTT,CASINRDTQYF
TRBJ1-2,-,TRBV28,-,TGTGCCAGCAGTCACCGATTGTGGGGCCGGAGAGCTATGGGGAACTATGGCTACACCTTC,CASSHRLWGRRAMGNYGYTF
TRBJ2-1,-,TRBV11-3,many,TGTGCCAGCAGCTTAGCCCACAGGAGCTCCTACAATGAGCAGTTCTTC,CASSLAHRSSYNEQFF
TRBJ2-3,-,TRBV9,many,TGTGCCAGCAGTCGTGAGGATACGCAGTATTTT,CASSREDTQYF
TRBJ2-7,-,TRBV20-1,-,TGCTGTTCTAGACGACCCGCGAGGGGGGGACACGAGCAGTACTTC,CCSRRPARGGHEQYF
TRBJ2-4,TRBD2,TRBV28,many,TGTGCCAGCAGTACGCCGACTAGCGGGAGAGTAGGCATTCAGTACTTC,CASSTPTSGRVGIQYF
TRBJ2-3,-,TRBV6-5,-,TGTGCCAGCAGTTGGGGAACAGATACTCAGTATTTT,CASSWGTDTQYF
TRBJ2-1,TRBD2,TRBV6-2/TRBV6-3,-,TGTGCCAGCAGTCGATTGACAGTTGCTAGCGGGAGAGGCTACAATGAGCAGTTCTTC,CASSRLTVASGRGYNEQFF
TRBJ2-6,-,TRBV11-1,-,TGTGCCAGCAGCTTAGACGGGGGACCTCTCCTCTCTGGGGCCAACGTCCTGACTTTC,CASSLDGGPLLSGANVLTF
TRBJ2-7,-,TRBV13,many,TGTGCCAGCAGCTTATACGAGGGCTCACGTAATTACGAGCAGTACTTC,CASSLYEGSRNYEQYF
TRBJ1-5,-,TRBV20-1,many,TGCAGTGCTCTCAGGGGAAATCAGCCCCAGCATTTT,CSALRGNQPQHF
TRBJ1-2,-,TRBV6-1,-,TGTGCCATCAGTGAAGATCCCCACCACCTACTTTATGGCTACACCTTC,CAISEDPHHLLYGYTF
TRBJ2-1,TRBD2,TRBV20-1,many,TGCAGTGCTTGGAACAGGAATCGAGCGGGAGGGTATAGCGATGAGCAGTTCTTC,CSAWNRNRAGGYSDEQFF
TRBJ2-5,TRBD2,TRBV5-1,many,TGCGCCAGCAGCTTGGCCGAGCTAGCGGGAGCTGGGGCGGAGACCCAGTACTTC,CASSLAELAGAGAETQYF
TRBJ1-1,-,TRBV27,few,TGTGCCAGCAGTTTAGAGGGGCTTTCGACTGAAGCTTTCTTT,CASSLEGLSTEAFF
TRBJ2-5,-,TRBV6-5,many,TGTGCCAGCAGTTACCGGACAGCAGAGACCCAGTACTTC,CASSYRTAETQYF
TRBJ1-6,TRBD1,TRBV5-1,-,TGCGCCAGCAGCACCCGGACAGGGGGGAATTCACCCCTCCACTTT,CASSTRTGGNSPLHF
TRBJ2-5,-,TRBV7-7,many,TGTGCTAGCAGCAAACAGGGATTTGTTGAAGAGACCCAGTACTTC,CASSKQGFVEETQYF
TRBJ2-5,-,TRBV6-1,-,TGTGCCAGCAGCATAGGGGGGATTTCTGCGGAGACCCAGTACTTC,CASSIGGISAETQYF
TRBJ1-3,-,TRBV10-3,many,TGTGCCATCAGTGAGGACTTCAGGGCCGGGGGAAACACCATATATTTT,CAISEDFRAGGNTIYF
TRBJ1-5,-,TRBV28,many,TGTGCCAGCAGTTTACGGGGATTCAACGGCAATCAGCCCCAGCATTTT,CASSLRGFNGNQPQHF
TRBJ1-6,-,TRBV15,few,TGTGCCACCAGCAGACAGTCTGATAATTCACCCCTCCACTTT,CATSRQSDNSPLHF
TRBJ2-2,-,TRBV18,many,TGTGCCAGCTCACCACAGGACCTTAAGAACACCGGGGAGCTGTTTTTT,CASSPQDLKNTGELFF
TRBJ1-1,TRBD1,TRBV5-6,many,TGTGCCAGCAGCTTAAACAGGGGTAACACTGAAGCTTTCTTT,CASSLNRGNTEAFF
TRBJ2-7,-,TRBV10-3,-,TGTGCCATCAGTCCCCAGGGAGGCGATCATTACTTC,CAISPQGGDHYF
TRBJ2-7,TRBD1,TRBV20-1,many,TGCAGTGCAAGAGGGGGACAGGGATCTCTAGAGTTGGGCAAGCAGTACTTC,CSARGGQGSLELGKQYF
TRBJ2-1,-,TRBV20-1,many,TGCAGTGCTAGAGGAGGACAGGGACTACGCAATGAGCAGTTCTTC,CSARGGQGLRNEQFF
TRBJ2-3,TRBD2,TRBV28,many,TGTGCCAGCAGCCCGGGACTAGCGGGACCGACAGATACGCAGTATTTT,CASSPGLAGPTDTQYF
TRBJ2-1,TRBD2,TRBV3-1,many,TGTGCCAGCAGCCCGGGAGGCTCCTACAATGAGCAGTTCTTC,CASSPGGSYNEQFF
TRBJ1-3,-,TRBV18,once,TGTGCCAGCTCACCCGGGCTGGGGAACTCTGGAAACACAGTATATTTT,CASSPGLGNSGNTVYF
TRBJ2-7,-,TRBV12-3/TRBV12-4,few,TGTGCCAGCATGGTCGGGATAATGTCCTACGAGCAGTACTTC,CASMVGIMSYEQYF
TRBJ2-7,-,TRBV3-1,many,TGTGCCAGCAGTCCGAGCGGTTCCTACGAGCAGTACTTC,CASSPSGSYEQYF
TRBJ1-4,TRBD1,TRBV27,many,TGTGCCAGCAGTCGACAGGGGCCGAGGGAAAAACTGTTTTTT,CASSRQGPREKLFF
TRBJ2-6,TRBD2,TRBV5-1,many,TGCGCCAGCAGCCCTCTAAGCGGGAGTGACTGGGCCAACGTCCTGACTTTC,CASSPLSGSDWANVLTF
TRBJ1-1,-,TRBV5-1,many,TGCGCCAGCAGCTCGCCCGGAGGTGCTGAGGCTTTCTTT,CASSSPGGAEAFF
TRBJ2-1,TRBD2,TRBV28,many,TGTGCCAGCAGTTTCCCCCCAAGCGGGATCGACAATGAGCAGTTCTTC,CASSFPPSGIDNEQFF
TRBJ1-2,TRBD1,TRBV2,many,TGTGCCAGCGTTCCGGGACAGGAGAAAGGTGGCTACACCTTC,CASVPGQEKGGYTF
TRBJ2-7,-,TRBV27,many,TGTGCCAGCAGTTTATCATGGGACCTGAGCTCCTACGAGCAGTACTTC,CASSLSWDLSSYEQYF
TRBJ2-1,-,TRBV5-4,many,TGTGCCAGCAGCTTAGGTGTGCCGGGAGCCCACAATGAGCAGTTCTTC,CASSLGVPGAHNEQFF
TRBJ2-5,-,TRBV9,-,TGTGCCAGCACCGCAGTGACAGCCCAATTGTGGGAGACCCAGTACTTC,CASTAVTAQLWETQYF
TRBJ1-5,-,TRBV3-1,many,TGTGCCAGCGGGGGCTTTGCTCAGCCCCAGCATTTT,CASGGFAQPQHF
TRBJ1-5,-,TRBV24-1,many,TGTGCCACCAGTGATCTGGCAGGGGAGCCCCAGCATTTT,CATSDLAGEPQHF
TRBJ1-1,-,TRBV24-1,-,TGTGCCACCCGGCAACGGTACAGGGTTGTAAACACTGAAGCTTTCTTT,CATRQRYRVVNTEAFF
TRBJ1-2,TRBD1,TRBV14,many,TGTGCCAGCAGCTTTCGGACAGGGCAATACTACACCTTC,CASSFRTGQYYTF
TRBJ1-5,-,TRBV6-4,few,TGTGCCAGCAGTGAAGCGAGGACAGCCCTAATCTTCAATCAGCCCCAGCATTTT,CASSEARTALIFNQPQHF
TRBJ2-2,TRBD2,TRBV9,-,TGTGCCAGCAGCGTATTCCAGGTACTAGCGGGAGGAGAGGGCGGGGAACTGTTTTTT,CASSVFQVLAGGEGGELFF
TRBJ2-1,-,TRBV20-1,-,TGCAGTGCTAGTTTTAGGGCGGGACTTCGGTTCTTC,CSASFRAGLRFF
TRBJ2-7,TRBD1,TRBV10-2,many,TGCGCCAGCAGTGAGCCCGGGACAGGTGACCCCTACGAGCAGTACTTC,CASSEPGTGDPYEQYF
TRBJ2-7,TRBD2,TRBV2,few,TGTGCCAGCAGTGAGTCTAGCGGGAGCTCCTACGAGCAGTACTTC,CASSESSGSSYEQYF
TRBJ1-2,-,TRBV3-1,-,TGTGCCAGCAGCCAAGCTTATGGAGGGGGGCTTGGCTACACCTTC,CASSQAYGGGLGYTF
TRBJ1-2,-,TRBV18,many,TGTGCCAGCTCAGGGACCAGGGAAGGGCCGAAGTCAGATGGCTACACCTTC,CASSGTREGPKSDGYTF
TRBJ2-1,TRBD2,TRBV27,many,TGTGCCAGCAGTTTGGGGACTAGCGCAATAGATGAGCAGTTCTTC,CASSLGTSAIDEQFF
TRBJ2-5,TRBD1,TRBV5-1,many,TGCGCCAGCAGCCCCATGACAGGGCGTGAAGAGACCCAGTACTTC,CASSPMTGREETQYF
TRBJ2-3,TRBD2,TRBV4-1,-,TGCGCCAGCAGCCATAGCGGCCATATGAGGGAGGGCCGCACAGATACGCAGTATTTT,CASSHSGHMREGRTDTQYF
TRBJ1-2,-,TRBV6-1,many,TGTGCCAGCAATACCCACCCAATCTATGGCTACACCTTC,CASNTHPIYGYTF
TRBJ2-4,-,TRBV7-9,many,TGTGCCAGCAGCTTAGGCCAAAACATTCAGTACTTC,CASSLGQNIQYF